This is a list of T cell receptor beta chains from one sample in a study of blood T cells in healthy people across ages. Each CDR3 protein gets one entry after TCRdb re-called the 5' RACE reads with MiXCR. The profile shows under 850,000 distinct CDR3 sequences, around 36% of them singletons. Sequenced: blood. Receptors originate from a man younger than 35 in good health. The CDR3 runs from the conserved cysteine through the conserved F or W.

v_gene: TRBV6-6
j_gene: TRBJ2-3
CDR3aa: CASSDLKSLSDTQYF

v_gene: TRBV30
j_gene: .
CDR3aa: CAWSGNGEGEQYF

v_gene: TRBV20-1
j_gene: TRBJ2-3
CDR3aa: CSAKLAGGRDTQYF

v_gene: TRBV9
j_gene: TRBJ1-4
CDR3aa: CASSVAPTGGEKEKLFF

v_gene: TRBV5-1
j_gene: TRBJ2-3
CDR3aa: CASSLGLAADTQYF

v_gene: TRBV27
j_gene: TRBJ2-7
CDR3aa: CASSHGTGVFEQYF

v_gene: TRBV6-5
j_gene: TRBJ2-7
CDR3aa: CASSYSGGPYEQYF

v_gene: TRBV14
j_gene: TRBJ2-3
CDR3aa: CASSQDRPGEDTQYF

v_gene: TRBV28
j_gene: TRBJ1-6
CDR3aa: CASSFPDSNSPLHF

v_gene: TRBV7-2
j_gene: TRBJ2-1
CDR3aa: CASSPWGSYNEQFF

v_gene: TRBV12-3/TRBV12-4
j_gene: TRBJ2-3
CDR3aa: CASSLAGGPTDTQYF

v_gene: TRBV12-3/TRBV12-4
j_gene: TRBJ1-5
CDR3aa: CASSIREGQPQHF

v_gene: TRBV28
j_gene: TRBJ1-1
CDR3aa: CASRPSGFRFTEAFF

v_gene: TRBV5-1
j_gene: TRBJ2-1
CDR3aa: CASRPRTAGDEQFF

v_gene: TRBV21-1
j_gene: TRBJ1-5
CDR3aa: CASSKAQQGSNQPQHF

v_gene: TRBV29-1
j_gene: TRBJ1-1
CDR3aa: CSVVYRSLEAFF